This TCR beta chain was identified during a study of blood T cell repertoires in COVID-19. As for the study in general: Italy, Spain and the United States were the sources of the convalescent and acute COVID-19 samples. Sample material is recorded as cDNA or gDNA derived from T cells, B-cell-depleted T cells, or PBMCs.

The V gene lost 5 bases and the J gene lost 6 bases, with 14 bases spanning the gap. This CDR3 spans 13 amino acids. CDR1 and CDR2 from the germline V gene are SEHNR and FQNEAQ (reference sequence). Authors' analysis steps: How many nucleated cells were present was estimated from reference gene primer amplification. The table came from immunoSEQ multiplex PCR; TCRdb's copy has only in-frame clones and leaves some out. V, J and clone size are taken as reported in that table, and D and trimming were inferred from the DNA itself. The table shows about 10,000 clones, with roughly nine tenths occurring only once.

Specimen: peripheral blood. The V gene is TRBV7-9, the J gene TRBJ2-7; D is unresolved. This clonotype originated in a human donor in a cohort sampled during active COVID-19. The CDR3 loop is CASSPSPVPEQYF. The CDR3 DNA is TGTGCCAGCAGCCCAAGTCCGGTTCCCGAGCAGTACTTC.